This T cell receptor beta chain derives from a study of blood T cell repertoires in COVID-19. Germline CDR1 SGHTA, CDR2 FQGNSA. V lost 5 bases, J lost 4 bases, and 9 bases lay in between. The CDR3 consists of 13 residues. This table comes from immunoSEQ multiplex PCR, and its TCRdb copy is limited to in-frame clones, with some not included. The data contain tens of thousands of clones, 75% to 95% of them singletons. The sample was peripheral blood. This chain joins TRBV7-2 and TRBJ2-1; D possibly corresponds to TRBD2 (5 bases). This clonotype originated in a woman of 80 years or more with acute or convalescent COVID-19. CDR3 DNA: TGTGCCAGCAGCACCGGGATATACAATGAGCAGTTCTTC. It codes for CASSTGIYNEQFF.